This T cell receptor (beta chain) derives from a study of blood T cell repertoires in COVID-19. Study at large: Acute-phase and convalescent COVID-19 samples originated in the United States, Italy and Spain. From T cells, B-cell-depleted T cells, or PBMCs came the material, which was cDNA or gDNA.

V was shortened by 1 base and J by 5 bases, with 12 bases between the two germline ends. There are 14 residues in the CDR3. CDR1 and CDR2 from the germline V gene are SGHAT and FQNNGV. In the study's own analysis: From reference gene primer amplification, estimates of nucleated cell counts were derived. Produced via immunoSEQ multiplex PCR; TCRdb's table is partial and in-frame only. V, J and clone size are taken as reported in that table, and D and trimming were inferred from the DNA itself. The sample records around 320,000 clones, 89% being singletons. Before they entered the study, exposed participants had met a COVID-19 case within 2 weeks.

What was sequenced was PBMCs or T cells enriched from blood (not recorded which). The receptor's source is a woman in her forties or fifties who had been exposed to COVID-19. The chain joins TRBV11-2 to TRBJ2-7; maybe TRBD1 (7 bases). The CDR3 DNA reads as TGTGCCAGCAGCTTAGTCAGCAGGGGGGACGAGCAGTACTTC. Its translation: CASSLVSRGDEQYF.